This TCR beta chain appears in the sequencing data of a study of shared T cell receptors in the human thymus. Repertoires were generated with immunoSEQ multiplex PCR, while TCRdb's copy carries only in-frame clones and drops some. The top ten hold 0.013% of the sample, which has over 450,000 clones, roughly 74% seen once. This clone was counted between two and nine times. This sample was shared with a second study, whose subject was human thymus T cells. According to that study: Thymic material originated from resections removed in the course of corrective heart surgery. Seemingly biased V and J gene usage marked thymic and blood repertoires. The related literature has documented a marked overlap of thymic repertoires among unrelated individuals.

The sequencing sample was made of thymocytes. The TCR sequence derives from a boy in the first two years of life with a congenital heart defect.

For the CDR3, the DNA is TGCGCCAGCAGCTTGACCACTAGCGGGAGATCGAATGAGCAGTTCTTC. Its protein is CASSLTTSGRSNEQFF. The chain recombines TRBV5-1 with TRBJ2-1; 11 positions agree with TRBD2. CDR3 length: 16 residues. The V gene's germline CDR1 is SGHRS and CDR2 YFSETQ. Losses at the gene ends were 1 base for V and 7 bases for J; bases not matched to a gene: 7.